This T cell receptor beta chain was captured in a study of CD8 T cells in ankylosing spondylitis. As for this clonotype: No antigen is known for it.

Construction of TCR beta libraries was performed using quantitative 5'-RACE with molecular barcodes. Each CDR3 protein is one row after TCRdb ran MiXCR on the 5' RACE reads. In the table there are 350,000 to 450,000 distinct CDR3 sequences, roughly 27% of which are singletons. Germline values: CDR1 SNHLY, CDR2 FYNNEI. Trimming removed 10 bases from V and 2 bases from J, with 23 bases in between. The CDR3 covers 16 residues. General study results and limits: Disease-linked clones had a CD8+ phenotype and relatively low frequency in peripheral blood. Made up of about eight highly homologous variants, a TCR beta motif appeared characteristic of ankylosing spondylitis blood.

Material for sequencing was blood, either unsorted or a sorted T cell fraction (not recorded which). The rearrangement joins TRBV2 to TRBJ2-5, with D perhaps TRBD2 (7 bases). The receptor was isolated from a male donor with ankylosing spondylitis. Here the CDR3 reads CATLRGTNTEQETQYF. In DNA, the CDR3 is TGTGCCACCTTAAGGGGGACTAACACAGAGCAAGAGACCCAGTACTTC.